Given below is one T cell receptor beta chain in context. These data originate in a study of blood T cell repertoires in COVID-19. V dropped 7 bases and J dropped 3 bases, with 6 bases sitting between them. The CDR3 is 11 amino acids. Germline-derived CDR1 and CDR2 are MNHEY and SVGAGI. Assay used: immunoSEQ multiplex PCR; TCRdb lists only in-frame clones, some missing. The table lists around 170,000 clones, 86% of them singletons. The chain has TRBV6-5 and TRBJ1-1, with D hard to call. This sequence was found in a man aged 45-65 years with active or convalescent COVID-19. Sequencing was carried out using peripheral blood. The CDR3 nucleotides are TGTGCCAGCAAGCTGGACACTGAAGCTTTCTTT. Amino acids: CASKLDTEAFF.